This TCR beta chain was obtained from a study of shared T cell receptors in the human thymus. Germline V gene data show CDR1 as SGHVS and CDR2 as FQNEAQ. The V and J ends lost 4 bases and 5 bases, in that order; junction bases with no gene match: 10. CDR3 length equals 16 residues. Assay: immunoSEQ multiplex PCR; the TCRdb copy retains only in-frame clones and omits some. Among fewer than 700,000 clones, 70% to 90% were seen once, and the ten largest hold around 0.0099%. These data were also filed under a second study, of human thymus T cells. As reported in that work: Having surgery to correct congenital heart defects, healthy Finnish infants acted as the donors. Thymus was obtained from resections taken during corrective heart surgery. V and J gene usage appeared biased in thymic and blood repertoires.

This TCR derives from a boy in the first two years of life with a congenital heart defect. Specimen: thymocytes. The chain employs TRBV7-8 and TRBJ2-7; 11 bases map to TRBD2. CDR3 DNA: TGTGCCAGCAGCTACCTTAGCGGGAGGGCCAGCGACGAGCAGTACTTC. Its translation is CASSYLSGRASDEQYF.